The T cell receptor beta chain described here comes from a study of blood T cell repertoires in COVID-19. Looking at the study overall: Samples representing acute and convalescent COVID-19 were sourced from the United States, Italy and Spain. Nucleic acid was either cDNA or gDNA, and it came from T cells, B-cell-depleted T cells, or PBMCs.

Assay: immunoSEQ multiplex PCR; the TCRdb copy retains only in-frame clones and omits some. The repertoire holds about 100,000 clones, with around four fifths as singletons. Only a few counts were recorded for this clone. V lost 5 bases, J lost 2 bases, and 3 bases lay in between. The CDR3 length is 11 residues. Per germline, CDR1 SQVTM and CDR2 ANQGSEA. The source material was peripheral blood. The genes are TRBV29-1 and TRBJ2-2, with D unresolved. This TCR derives from a man aged 50 to 60 with active or convalescent COVID-19. The CDR3 DNA reads as TGCAGCGTTACTAACACCGGGGAGCTGTTTTTT. This encodes CSVTNTGELFF.